The 28 T cell receptor beta chains presented below share a single source sample, sequenced in a study of T cell changes during pregnancy in multiple sclerosis. Clones were read by immunoSEQ multiplex PCR, and TCRdb kept only the in-frame ones, dropping some. The profile covers roughly 32,000 clones, with under 95% appearing a single time and approximately 0.47% taken by the ten largest. The sample in question was CD4+ T cells from peripheral blood mononuclear cells, obtained in the second trimester of pregnancy. These TCRs come from a female donor in good health, enrolled as a control in a pregnancy study.

The CDR3 DNA reads as TGTGCCAGCGGCCGAGGAGAGACCCAGTACTTC. Amino acid sequence: CASGRGETQYF. The rearrangement uses TRBV5-4 and TRBJ2-5, with D unclear. The CDR3 sequence is 11 residues long. The V gene lost 7 bases and the J gene lost 4 bases, with 8 bases spanning the gap. The germline V gene encodes CDR1 SGHNT and CDR2 YYREEE (reference sequence).

The V and J genes are TRBV5-8 and TRBJ1-4; TRBD1 might be the D (6 bases). V was shortened by 4 bases and J by 4 bases, with 17 bases between the two germline ends. This CDR3 is built from 16 residues. Looked up from germline, CDR1 is SGHTS and CDR2 is YDEGEE. In DNA form, the CDR3 reads TGTGCCAGCAGCCCCCGGGGGGGCTGGGGTAATGAAAAACTGTTTTTT. Translation: CASSPRGGWGNEKLFF.

V usage is TRBV15 and J usage is TRBJ2-5; the D is unclear. Trimming shortened V by 3 bases and J by 2 bases, and 7 bases separated the two germline ends. Germline CDR1 LNHNV, CDR2 YYDKDF (reference sequence). The CDR3 consists of 13 residues. The CDR3 here is CATSRSGQETQYF. CDR3 nucleotide sequence: TGTGCCACCAGCAGGTCAGGACAAGAGACCCAGTACTTC.

The chain combines TRBV25-1 with TRBJ2-4; 11 bases are shared with TRBD2. This CDR3 comprises 17 residues. Looked up from germline, CDR1 is MGHDK and CDR2 is SYGVNS. Germline trimming cut 4 bases from V and 1 base from J; bases unmatched to any gene: 6. CDR3 nucleotides: TGTGCCAGCAGTGGCCCCCCTAGCGGGAGGGCCAAAAACATTCAGTACTTC. Its protein product is CASSGPPSGRAKNIQYF.

The CDR3: CASQSAGEQYF. The CDR3 region has the DNA TGTGCCAGCCAAAGTGCGGGGGAGCAGTACTTC. The chain has TRBV6-1 and TRBJ2-7; D might be TRBD2 (6 bases). V lost 8 bases and J lost 7, with 12 bases in between. This CDR3 is built from 11 residues. Per the germline V gene, CDR1 is MNHNS and CDR2 is SASEGT.

The gene calls are TRBV5-1 and TRBJ2-1, with 10 nucleotides matching TRBD2. Trimming at V came to 5 bases and at J to 2 bases, leaving 7 bases not matched to a gene. This CDR3 has 16 residues. CDR1 and CDR2 from the germline V gene are SGHRS and YFSETQ. The CDR3, as DNA: TGCGCCAGCAGAAAGGCTAGCGGGAGAACCTACAATGAGCAGTTCTTC. Translating gives CASRKASGRTYNEQFF.

The genes are TRBV6-6 and TRBJ2-1; 11 bases align to TRBD2. Germline V gene data show CDR1 as MNHNY and CDR2 as SVGAGI (reference sequence). The CDR3 is 12 residues long. J was trimmed by 13 bases and V by 4 bases; bases with no gene match: 3. The CDR3 nucleotides read TGTGCCAGCAGTTCTAGCGGGGGGCCCCAGTTCTTC. This codes for CASSSSGGPQFF.

J is TRBJ2-5 and V is TRBV29-1; weak D call: TRBD2 (6 bases). The CDR3 extends over 15 amino acids. The germline CDR1 and CDR2 sequences are SQVTM and ANQGSEA. The V gene lost 8 bases and the J gene lost 0 bases, with 19 bases spanning the gap. CDR3 DNA sequence: TGCAGCCCTGTGGGACTTGAGGGGTACCAAGAGACCCAGTACTTC. This sequence encodes CSPVGLEGYQETQYF.

The chain carries TRBV20-1 and TRBJ2-7, with D uncertain. The V gene lost 6 bases and the J gene lost 7 bases, with 13 bases spanning the gap. Germline CDR1 DFQATT, CDR2 SNEGSKA (reference sequence). The CDR3 runs 11 residues. The CDR3 loop is CSAPASREQYF. In nucleotides, the CDR3 is TGCAGTGCCCCCGCCTCACGGGAGCAGTACTTC.

The V call is TRBV19, the J call TRBJ2-7; the D is unclear. Trimming cost V 3 bases and J 0 bases, with 9 bases left between them. The CDR3 has 14 residues. Per the germline V gene, CDR1 is LNHDA and CDR2 is SQIVND (reference sequence). CDR3 nucleotide sequence: TGTGCCAGTAGTATGAAGACTGCCTCCTACGAGCAGTACTTC. This encodes CASSMKTASYEQYF.

V usage is TRBV11-3 and J usage is TRBJ2-1; D perhaps matches TRBD1 (5 bases). The length of the CDR3 is 16 residues. Germline V gene data show CDR1 as SGHNT and CDR2 as YENEEA. Trimming took off 3 bases at V and 5 bases at J, with 17 bases between the two ends. The CDR3, as DNA: TGTGCCAGCAGCTTGCAGGGAACCCTAGTGAACAATGAGCAGTTCTTC. Translating gives CASSLQGTLVNNEQFF.

The chain uses TRBV7-7 and TRBJ2-1, with 7 bases identical to TRBD1. The V gene end was trimmed by 6 bases and the J gene end by 8 bases; junction bases not matched to a gene: 7. CDR3 length: 13 amino acids. CDR1 is SSHAT, CDR2 FNYEAQ, per germline (reference sequence). This chain's CDR3 is CASSPTQGHEQFF. DNA of the CDR3: TGTGCCAGCAGTCCTACACAGGGGCATGAGCAGTTCTTC.

The rearrangement links TRBV5-5 to TRBJ2-2, with D possibly TRBD1 on 6 matching bases. The CDR3 length is 15 residues. CDR1 and CDR2 (germline): SGHKS, YYEKEE (reference sequence). Trimming took 4 bases from V and 3 from J, leaving 13 bases between them. The CDR3: CASSLQGQYTGELFF. CDR3 DNA: TGTGCCAGCAGCCTACAGGGCCAGTACACCGGGGAGCTGTTTTTT.

V usage is TRBV6-5 and J usage is TRBJ1-2; D gene ambiguous. Trimming pared 0 bases from V and 8 bases from J, leaving 10 bases between. The CDR3 has 13 residues. The germline gives CDR1 MNHEY, CDR2 SVGAGI. The CDR3 sequence is CASSYSTSVGYTF. The CDR3 DNA is TGTGCCAGCAGTTACTCGACCAGCGTAGGCTACACCTTC.

The chain is built from TRBV2 and TRBJ2-1; the D is unclear. CDR1 and CDR2 (germline): SNHLY, FYNNEI. V lost 1 base and J 7 bases, leaving 8 bases between the germline ends. This CDR3 is 13 amino acids long. The CDR3: CASSEGGTNEQFF. The CDR3 bases are TGTGCCAGCAGTGAAGGTGGCACAAATGAGCAGTTCTTC.

This sequence joins TRBV11-2 and TRBJ1-4, with unresolved D. CDR1 is SGHAT and CDR2 is FQNNGV in the germline V gene. Trimming removed 4 bases at V and 4 bases at J, with 13 bases between. The CDR3 runs 15 residues. The CDR3 loop reads CASSSLPGNNEKLFF. In DNA, the CDR3 is TGTGCCAGCAGCTCTCTGCCCGGGAATAATGAAAAACTGTTTTTT.

V gene TRBV5-1 combines with J gene TRBJ2-7; 8 positions match TRBD1. J gave up 12 bases and V 0 bases, and 11 bases lay outside the gene matches. This CDR3 is 14 amino acids long. Germline-derived CDR1 and CDR2 are SGHRS and YFSETQ. The CDR3 coding sequence is TGCGCCAGCAGCTTGGCCGGTATGGGGACAGGAACGTACTTC. This gives the protein CASSLAGMGTGTYF.

The chain carries TRBV7-8 and TRBJ1-1; D unresolved. Trimming left V 5 bases short and J 0 bases short, with 13 bases between. The CDR3 runs 15 residues. Germline loops: CDR1 SGHVS, CDR2 FQNEAQ. CDR3 coding DNA: TGTGCCAGCAGCCCCGAGTACAGAGTGAACACTGAAGCTTTCTTT. Translating it yields CASSPEYRVNTEAFF.

The chain is built from TRBV14 and TRBJ1-2; D gene unclear. Germline CDR1 SGHDN, CDR2 FVKESK. V was shortened by 5 bases and J by 8 bases, with 15 bases between the two germline ends. There are 13 residues in the CDR3. The chain's CDR3 is CASSDRGAGGYTF. CDR3 in DNA: TGTGCCAGCAGCGACCGGGGAGCTGGGGGCTACACCTTC. The complete variable domain, with remaining parts taken from reference TRBV14 and TRBJ1-2, reads EAGVTQFPSHSVIEKGQTVTLRCDPISGHDNLYWYRRVMGKEIKFLLHFVKESKQDESGMPNNRFLAERTGGTYSTLKVQPAELEDSGVYFCASSDRGAGGYTFGSGTRLTVV.

The CDR3 here is CASSITSSGSYNEQFF. DNA of the CDR3: TGTGCCAGTAGTATAACATCTAGCGGGTCCTACAATGAGCAGTTCTTC. The V gene is TRBV19, the J gene TRBJ2-1; TRBD2 matches 8 bases. The CDR3 extends over 16 amino acids. Germline V gives CDR1 LNHDA, CDR2 SQIVND (reference sequence). J was trimmed by 1 base and V by 2 bases; bases with no gene match: 4. Variable domain in full (rest from reference TRBV19 and TRBJ2-1): DGGITQSPKYLFRKEGQNVTLSCEQNLNHDAMYWYRQDPGQGLRLIYYSQIVNDFQKGDIAEGYSVSREKKESFPLTVTSAQKNPTAFYLCASSITSSGSYNEQFFGPGTRLTVL.

As to this clone: The identical CDR3 is also encoded by other nucleotide sequences in the sample. The rearrangement uses TRBV11-2 and TRBJ2-7; D call uncertain. There are 13 residues in the CDR3. The V gene's germline CDR1 is SGHAT and CDR2 FQNNGV. V lost 1 base and J lost 3, with 7 bases in between. The CDR3 is CASSLGSLYEQYF. The CDR3 DNA reads as TGTGCCAGCAGCTTAGGTAGTCTCTACGAGCAGTACTTC.

This chain connects TRBV18 to TRBJ1-2, with 7 bases matching TRBD1. V was clipped by 2 bases and J by 7 bases; unmatched bases: 10. The CDR3 length is 15 residues. Germline CDR1 is KGHSH and CDR2 is LQKENI. This chain's CDR3 is CASSPGTVLAGGYTF. In nucleotides, the CDR3 is TGTGCCAGCTCACCAGGGACAGTGCTGGCCGGTGGCTACACCTTC.

The chain employs TRBV2 and TRBJ1-1, with 9 bases fitting TRBD1. Germline V gene data show CDR1 as SNHLY and CDR2 as FYNNEI. The junction had 0 bases not matched to a gene; V was cut back by 6 bases and J by 1 base. The CDR3 is made up of 13 amino acids. The CDR3 nucleotides read TGTGCCAGCAGGGGACAGGGGAACACTGAAGCTTTCTTT. This codes for CASRGQGNTEAFF.

The J gene is TRBJ1-6, the V gene TRBV5-4, with D possibly TRBD1 on 5 matching bases. The CDR3 covers 16 residues. V lost 0 bases and J lost 5, with 12 bases in between. Germline CDR1 is SGHNT and CDR2 is YYREEE (reference sequence). The CDR3 protein is CASSLASGGDNSPLHF. The CDR3 DNA reads as TGTGCCAGCAGCTTGGCGTCAGGAGGGGATAATTCACCCCTCCACTTT.

Written as DNA, the CDR3 is TGTGCCAGCAGCCCGGCGGTAGAGAGAAATGAAAAACTGTTTTTT. This translates into CASSPAVERNEKLFF. The chain employs TRBV5-6 and TRBJ1-4; D is unresolved. The germline V and J ends were trimmed by 4 bases and 5 bases, with 15 bases remaining between them. This CDR3 contains 15 residues. Germline V CDR1 and CDR2: SGHDT, YYEEEE.

This chain links TRBV7-9 with TRBJ1-2; TRBD1 matches 9 bases. Trimming took 6 bases from V and 7 from J; bases not matched to a gene: 9. This CDR3 spans 14 amino acids. Germline loops: CDR1 SEHNR, CDR2 FQNEAQ (reference sequence). The DNA of the CDR3 is TGTGCCAGCAGTCCTTCGGGACAGGGCTTTGGCTACACCTTC. This encodes CASSPSGQGFGYTF. The full variable domain, with the rest looked up from reference TRBV7-9 and TRBJ1-2, is DTGVSQNPRHKITKRGQNVTFRCDPISEHNRLYWYRQTLGQGPEFLTYFQNEAQLEKSRLLSDRFSAERPKGSFSTLEIQRTEQGDSAMYLCASSPSGQGFGYTFGSGTRLTVV.

J is TRBJ1-2 and V is TRBV6-5; tentatively, D is TRBD1 (6 bases). V lost 5 bases and J 4 bases, leaving 14 bases between the germline ends. There are 14 residues in the CDR3. Germline values: CDR1 MNHEY, CDR2 SVGAGI. In DNA form, the CDR3 reads TGTGCCAGCAGTCAGGACAGTCTAGTCTATGGCTACACCTTC. Its protein is CASSQDSLVYGYTF.

The rearrangement joins TRBV4-2 to TRBJ1-4, with D unresolved. Germline assignment: CDR1 LGHNA and CDR2 YNFKEQ. The CDR3 runs to 14 residues. Trimming cost V 4 bases and J 8 bases, with 14 bases left between them. As DNA, the CDR3 is TGTGCCAGCAGCCCCTCCGGGGTTGCCGAAAAACTGTTTTTT. Amino acid sequence: CASSPSGVAEKLFF.